This T cell receptor (beta chain) was retrieved from a study of monozygotic twins with inflammatory bowel disease. TCRdb re-called the 5' RACE reads and shows each CDR3 protein once, DNA omitted. This table lists approximately 400,000 distinct CDR3 sequences. The source of this sequence is a human donor with ulcerative colitis or Crohn's disease, or a healthy co-twin of an affected twin (not recorded which). The specimen sequenced was blood.

CDR3 amino acids: CASSFVRGGTSAYNEQFF. The chain uses TRBV12-3 or TRBV12-4 and TRBJ2-1; TCRdb calls TRBD2, which cannot be checked without DNA. CDR3 size: 18 residues.